This TCR beta chain was sequenced in a study of CD8+CD57+ T cells in acquired aplastic anemia (dated by TCRdb to between 2017 and 2018). Regarding the complete study: A mean of 3.2 ug of DNA, ranging from about 0.2 to 27.4 ug, was extracted from sorted CD4+ and CD8+ cells. An average of around 10 million reads for CD4+ cells and under 12 million reads for CD8+ cells was obtained from healthy donor samples.

The paper's findings and limits, for the study overall: No significant difference in CD8+ Simpson's diversity was found between patients and healthy controls (P=0.060). Approximately 31 CD8+ CDR3 sequences were found in both patients and controls but appeared to be highly expressed in patients and within the immunodominant clones of the patients.

The study deep-sequenced TCR repertoires of sorted CD4+ and CD8+ blood T cells from severe aplastic anemia patients and healthy subjects. Ficoll-Paque density gradient centrifugation was used to isolate peripheral blood mononuclear cells. CD4+ and CD8+ T cells were sorted by FACS or magnetic beads before DNA extraction. V is shortened by 2 bases, J by 4 bases, and the region joining them spans 9 bases. The CDR3 runs 13 amino acids, cysteine and phenylalanine included. The entry retains the CDR3 DNA only, 39 bases that are in frame from base 1. From a lookup of the germline V gene, CDR1 and CDR2 are SGHTA and FQGTGA. Note on this clonotype: The antigen it binds to is not known. Base qualities are not at hand, and no much larger clone is one base apart.

Profiling of TCR beta VDJ combinations and CDR3 sequences used genomic DNA as the template. An Illumina HiSeq 2000 was the platform used for TCR repertoire sequencing. As for how the authors treated the data: Repertoire assessment relied on Simpson's diversity index, CDR3 size and DJ length profiles, and TRBV/TRBJ rearrangement plots. The most abundant DNA sequence in the deep sequencing data was defined as the immunodominant clone. CDR3 amino acid sequences were checked for sharing between subjects and were compared against published repertoires and the VDJdb database. TCRdb handled the public reads itself, with Q25 trimming in fastp and clone calling in MiXCR, and kept productive beta chains. Rows with one shared CDR3 protein collapse into an entry with the most common genes and DNA. TCRdb's processing, not the authors', yielded these V and J calls. The sample table holds tens of thousands of distinct CDR3 sequences, of which around 55% were seen once. The ten largest make up around 2.3% of the sample.

The sample consisted of sorted CD4+, CD8+, or CD8+CD57+ T cells (not recorded which) from PBMCs. The source of this sequence is a human donor in good health, serving as a control. This receptor chain uses TRBV7-3 and TRBJ2-7; matching of 5 bases hints at TRBD2 as the D gene. The nucleotide sequence reads as follows: TGTGCCAGCAGCTTAGCACTAGGGTACGAGCAGTACTTC. This is translated as CASSLALGYEQYF.